This TCR beta chain came from a study of glioma-infiltrating T cells. Termini included, the CDR3 measures 12 amino acids. Germline V gives CDR1 DFQATT, CDR2 SNEGSKA (reference sequence). Using RNA template, CDR3s of TCR alpha and beta were amplified with iRepertoire arm-PCR. MiXCR, run by TCRdb on the multiplex PCR reads, gives a single entry per CDR3 protein. The sample lists approximately 89,000 distinct CDR3 sequences, about 25% occurring once. Comment on this clonotype: As the CDR3 is not closed by the conserved phenylalanine or tryptophan, this likely results from a read error. The limits of the CDR3 on the DNA are not certain, so only TCRdb's listed CDR3 is given.

Specimen: glioma tissue, nonneoplastic brain tissue, or PBMCs (not recorded which). The V gene is TRBV20-1, the J gene TRBJ1-5. This receptor was obtained from a human donor with low-grade glioma or glioblastoma, undergoing nonglioma brain surgery, or in good health (not recorded which). CDR3 region: CSARDYPRPQQG.